One sample yielded the 13 T cell receptor beta chains listed below, sequenced in a study of blood T cell repertoires in COVID-19. TCRdb keeps only in-frame clones here, not all; method: immunoSEQ multiplex PCR. The sample lists over 250,000 clones; approximately 79% were seen once. The material sequenced was PBMCs or T cells enriched from blood (not recorded which). The origin of the receptors is a man between 25 and 39 years old with acute COVID-19.

This clone appeared a few times. The V gene is TRBV6-1, the J gene TRBJ1-1; tentative D call: TRBD1 (6 bases). Trimming took off 0 bases at V and 5 bases at J, with 13 bases between the two ends. Germline loops: CDR1 MNHNS, CDR2 SASEGT. The CDR3 spans 15 residues. The CDR3 bases are TGTGCCAGCAGTGAAGCGGGGGGGGCTGGGACTGAAGCTTTCTTT. Residues: CASSEAGGAGTEAFF.

This chain uses TRBV7-2 with TRBJ2-2; 10 bases agree with TRBD1. The germline gives CDR1 SGHTA, CDR2 FQGNSA. J was trimmed by 4 bases and V by 5 bases; bases with no gene match: 4. This CDR3 region has 15 residues. As DNA, the CDR3 is TGTGCCAGCAGCACCGGGACAGGGGCCACCGGGGAGCTGTTTTTT. It specifies CASSTGTGATGELFF.

This chain joins TRBV6-1 and TRBJ1-1; TRBD1 is a possible D gene (6 bases). Per the germline V gene, CDR1 is MNHNS and CDR2 is SASEGT. The V gene lost 4 bases and the J gene lost 7 bases, with 16 bases spanning the gap. CDR3 size: 14 residues. The CDR3 DNA reads as TGTGCCAGCAGTGTAGCAGGGGTCGGTGTTGAAGCTTTCTTT. Translating gives CASSVAGVGVEAFF.

The sample holds a few counts of this clone. The chain couples TRBV2 to TRBJ1-6; D is undetermined. This CDR3 has 9 amino acids. Germline V lookup: CDR1 SNHLY, CDR2 FYNNEI. Deletions cut 6 bases from V and 11 bases from J, with 2 bases between. The CDR3 loop reads CASSTPLHF. The CDR3 DNA is TGTGCCAGCAGCACACCCCTCCACTTT.

The chain couples TRBV24-1 to TRBJ2-3; D gene ambiguous. Germline-derived CDR1 and CDR2 are KGHDR and SFDVKD. V gave up 7 bases and J gave up 0 bases, with 10 bases separating them. The CDR3 consists of 14 residues. The CDR3 loop is CATSGGYSTDTQYF. For the CDR3, the DNA is TGTGCCACCAGCGGCGGATACAGCACAGATACGCAGTATTTT.

This clone was seen more than once but under ten times. This rearrangement joins TRBV7-3 to TRBJ1-2, with D possibly TRBD1 on 5 matching bases. This CDR3 region has 14 residues. V dropped 5 bases and J dropped 0 bases, with 10 bases sitting between them. Germline V gives CDR1 SGHTA, CDR2 FQGTGA. The CDR3 sequence: CASSMDNTNYGYTF. The CDR3 bases are TGTGCCAGCAGCATGGACAACACTAACTATGGCTACACCTTC.

V is TRBV5-6 and J is TRBJ2-7, with D unclear. The V end lost 2 bases, the J end lost 3 bases, and 9 bases lay between the germline ends. The CDR3 is 13 residues long. Germline assignment: CDR1 SGHDT and CDR2 YYEEEE. CDR3 sequence: CASSFPQDYEQYV. The CDR3 region has the DNA TGTGCCAGCAGCTTCCCCCAGGACTACGAGCAGTACGTC.

This clone has a handful of counts. The chain has TRBV9 and TRBJ2-2; weak D call: TRBD1 (6 bases). This CDR3 is 16 amino acids long. V was cut by 3 bases and J by 1 base, with 13 bases left in between. Looked up from germline, CDR1 is SGDLS and CDR2 is YYNGEE. The CDR3 coding sequence is TGTGCCAGCAGCGGATACCGGGACAAGAACACCGGGGAGCTGTTTTTT. It codes for CASSGYRDKNTGELFF.

This clone was detected a few times. The V and J genes are TRBV6-5 and TRBJ1-2, with 7 bases fitting TRBD1. There are 15 residues in the CDR3. J was trimmed by 3 bases and V by 5 bases; bases with no gene match: 9. Germline lookup yields CDR1 MNHEY and CDR2 SVGAGI. CDR3 in amino acids: CASSQSTGTYYGYTF. The CDR3 DNA follows: TGTGCCAGCAGTCAATCGACAGGGACCTACTATGGCTACACCTTC.

This clone has a single count. This CDR3 reads CASSRGQGKETQYF. CDR3 bases: TGTGCCAGTAGTAGGGGACAGGGGAAAGAGACCCAGTACTTC. The genes are TRBV19 and TRBJ2-5, with 10 bases fitting TRBD1. V was pared by 4 bases and J by 3 bases, with 2 bases of the junction left unmatched. The CDR3 totals 14 residues. Germline values: CDR1 LNHDA, CDR2 SQIVND (reference sequence).

This clone has just one count. Other nucleotide sequences in the sample specify the same CDR3. This chain connects TRBV15 to TRBJ1-2; D remains unclear. V dropped 1 base and J dropped 1 base, with 4 bases sitting between them. The CDR3 consists of 13 residues. CDR1 is LNHNV and CDR2 is YYDKDF in the germline V gene (reference sequence). In DNA form, the CDR3 reads TGTGCCACCAGCAGAGCCGGTAACTATGGCTACACCTTC. Protein product: CATSRAGNYGYTF.

Note on this clone: Since the CDR3 does not end with the conserved phenylalanine or tryptophan, this likely comes from a read error. This sequence joins TRBV6-5 and TRBJ1-2; TRBD1 matches at 7 bases. Germline loops: CDR1 MNHEY, CDR2 SVGAGI. V was pared by 4 bases and J by 4 bases, with 6 bases of the junction left unmatched. The CDR3 covers 14 residues. CDR3 protein: CASSSRGLGYGYTL. The CDR3 coding sequence is TGTGCCAGCAGTTCTAGGGGGCTTGGCTATGGCTACACCCTC.

The CDR3 region is CASSFRGTQPQHF. DNA of the CDR3: TGTGCCAGCAGTTTCAGGGGAACTCAGCCCCAGCATTTT. This chain uses TRBV28 with TRBJ1-5; weak D call: TRBD1 (6 bases). V lost 3 bases, J lost 6 bases, and 9 bases lay in between. The CDR3 has 13 residues. The germline gives CDR1 MDHEN, CDR2 SYDVKM.